This TCR beta chain was sequenced for a study of cytomegalovirus exposure and HLA in healthy donors. At the level of the study: Of about 390 genotyped donors, about 81% grouped in the Caucasian-associated ancestry cluster. General study results and limits: High sensitivity and specificity were reportedly achieved when the classifier diagnosed cytomegalovirus status. When presence/absence was analysed, sequencing depth was taken to be roughly uniform across donors.

Points on this clone: Its specificity is unknown.

With 2 bases clipped from V and 5 bases from J, the junction kept 8 bases outside the gene matches. The V gene's germline CDR1 is SGHNT and CDR2 YYREEE (reference sequence). CDR3 length: 15 residues. The PCR was carried out with 60 Vbeta primers and 13 Jbeta primers. Repertoires were generated with immunoSEQ multiplex PCR, while TCRdb's copy carries only in-frame clones and drops some. Among about 150,000 clones listed, 75% to 85% were seen once. The clonotype originates from a woman aged 50 to 60 in good health and CMV-seropositive. The sample taken for sequencing was PBMCs. This rearrangement joins TRBV5-4 to TRBJ2-3; TRBD2 agrees at 7 bases. The CDR3 is CASSLTREAGDTQYF. In DNA form, the CDR3 reads TGTGCCAGCAGCTTAACCCGGGAGGCCGGAGATACGCAGTATTTT. Drawing the rest from reference TRBV5-4 and TRBJ2-3, the complete variable domain is ETGVTQSPTHLIKTRGQQVTLRCSSQSGHNTVSWYQQALGQGPQFIFQYYREEENGRGNFPPRFSGLQFPNYSSELNVNALELDDSALYLCASSLTREAGDTQYFGPGTRLTVL.